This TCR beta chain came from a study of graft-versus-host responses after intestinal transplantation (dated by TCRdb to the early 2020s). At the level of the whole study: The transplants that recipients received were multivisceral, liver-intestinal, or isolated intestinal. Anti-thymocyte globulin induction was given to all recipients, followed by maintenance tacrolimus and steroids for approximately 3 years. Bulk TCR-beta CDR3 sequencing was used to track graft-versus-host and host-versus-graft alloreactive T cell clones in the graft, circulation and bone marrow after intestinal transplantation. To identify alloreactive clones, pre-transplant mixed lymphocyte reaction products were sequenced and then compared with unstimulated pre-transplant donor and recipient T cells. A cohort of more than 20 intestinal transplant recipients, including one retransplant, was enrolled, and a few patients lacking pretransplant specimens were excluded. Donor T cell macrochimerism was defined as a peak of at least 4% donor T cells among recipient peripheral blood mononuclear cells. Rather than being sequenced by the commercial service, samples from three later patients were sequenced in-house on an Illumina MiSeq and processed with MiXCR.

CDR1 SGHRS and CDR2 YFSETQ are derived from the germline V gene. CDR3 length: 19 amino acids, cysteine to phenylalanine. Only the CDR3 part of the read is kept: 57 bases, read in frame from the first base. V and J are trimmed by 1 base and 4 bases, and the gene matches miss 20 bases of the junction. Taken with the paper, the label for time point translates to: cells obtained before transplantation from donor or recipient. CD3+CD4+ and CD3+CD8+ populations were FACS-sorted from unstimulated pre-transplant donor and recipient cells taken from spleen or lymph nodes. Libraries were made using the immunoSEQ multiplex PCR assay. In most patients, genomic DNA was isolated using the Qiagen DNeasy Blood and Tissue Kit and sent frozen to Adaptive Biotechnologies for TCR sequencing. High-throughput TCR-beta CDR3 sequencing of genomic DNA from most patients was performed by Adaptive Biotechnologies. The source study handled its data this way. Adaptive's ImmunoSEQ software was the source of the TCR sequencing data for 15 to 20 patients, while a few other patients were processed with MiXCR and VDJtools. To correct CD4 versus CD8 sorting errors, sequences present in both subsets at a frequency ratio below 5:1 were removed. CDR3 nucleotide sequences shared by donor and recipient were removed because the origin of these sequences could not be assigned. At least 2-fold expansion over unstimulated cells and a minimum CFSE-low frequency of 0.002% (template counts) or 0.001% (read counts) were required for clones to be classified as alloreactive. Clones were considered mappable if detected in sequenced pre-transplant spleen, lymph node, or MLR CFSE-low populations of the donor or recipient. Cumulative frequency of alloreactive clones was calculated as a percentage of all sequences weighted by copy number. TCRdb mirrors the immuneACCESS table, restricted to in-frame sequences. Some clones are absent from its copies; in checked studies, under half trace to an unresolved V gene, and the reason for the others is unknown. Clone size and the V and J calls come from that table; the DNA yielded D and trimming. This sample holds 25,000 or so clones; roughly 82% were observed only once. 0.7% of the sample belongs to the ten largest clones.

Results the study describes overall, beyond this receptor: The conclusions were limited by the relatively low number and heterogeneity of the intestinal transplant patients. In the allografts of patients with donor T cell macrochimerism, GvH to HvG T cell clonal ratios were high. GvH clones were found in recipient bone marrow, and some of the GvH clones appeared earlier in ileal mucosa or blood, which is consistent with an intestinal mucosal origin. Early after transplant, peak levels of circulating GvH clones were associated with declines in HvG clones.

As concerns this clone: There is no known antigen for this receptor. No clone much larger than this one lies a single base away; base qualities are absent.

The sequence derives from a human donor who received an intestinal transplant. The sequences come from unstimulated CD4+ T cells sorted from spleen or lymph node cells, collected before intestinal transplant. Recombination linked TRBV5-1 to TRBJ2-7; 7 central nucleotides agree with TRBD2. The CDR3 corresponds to CASSLPLEKGREFPYEQYF. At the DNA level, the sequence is TGCGCCAGCAGCTTGCCCCTCGAAAAGGGGCGGGAGTTCCCTTACGAGCAGTACTTC.